These T cell receptor beta chains were read from a single sample in a study of T cell repertoires in cytomegalovirus infection. TCRdb re-analysed the reads in MiXCR, keeping a single row per CDR3 protein. The sample shows 290,000 or so distinct CDR3 sequences, 8% to 10% of them seen only once. The sequenced material came from PBMCs. The receptors stem from a human donor in good health (CMV status not recorded). Some clones in this sample may be carry-over from other donors' samples. CDR3s leave out the opening cysteine and the closing phenylalanine or tryptophan.

V gene,J gene,CDR3 protein
TRBV5-4,TRBJ2-3,ASSLMAAGGSTDTQY
TRBV7-9,TRBJ1-6,ASSLGGVRWSPLH
TRBV2,TRBJ2-5,ASYGGETQY
TRBV20-1,TRBJ2-5,SAIWGRTQETQY
TRBV5-1,TRBJ1-2,ASSLESGHYGYT
TRBV7-2,TRBJ2-1,ASSSQRGGVEQF
TRBV4-1,TRBJ2-1,ASSQRGVEQF
TRBV7-6,TRBJ2-7,ASSLGAGQSYEQY
TRBV7-3,TRBJ2-1,ASSPGGWDEQF
TRBV7-9,TRBJ2-6,ASSRRQGTGANVLT
TRBV12-3/TRBV12-4,TRBJ1-1,ASSPARKGAF
TRBV6-5,TRBJ1-1,ASSSVGRTEAF
TRBV7-6,TRBJ2-1,ASSLLSSGGINEQF
TRBV29-1,TRBJ1-1,SARKTGDSTEAS
TRBV20-1,TRBJ1-5,SARGRGLGQPQH
TRBV7-2,TRBJ2-3,ASSRGQGTDTQY
TRBV6-6,TRBJ1-5,ASSFPTDRGAQH
TRBV7-9,TRBJ2-1,ASSSDRVAYNEQF
TRBV19,TRBJ2-5,ASSIGSWETQY
TRBV20-1,TRBJ1-2,SAPRQAPSYGYT
TRBV28,TRBJ1-1,ASSPLGRGTEAF
TRBV5-4,TRBJ2-5,ASSLGGTGSQTQY
TRBV7-8,TRBJ1-1,ASSLVATGGRTEAF
TRBV29-1,TRBJ2-1,SSTVGLLTYNEQF
TRBV7-6,TRBJ2-1,ASSRVDSNPNEQF
TRBV10-1,TRBJ2-7,ASSEGIYEQY
TRBV24-1,TRBJ2-1,ATSDLRRGGPENEQF
TRBV25-1,TRBJ2-5,ASSGATSQETQY
TRBV19,TRBJ1-5,ASSGPQGKQPQH
TRBV11-3,TRBJ2-1,ASSQPGLYNEQF
TRBV20-1,TRBJ2-1,SATGQYFEQF
TRBV7-2,TRBJ1-2,ASSLAAPNYGYT
TRBV20-1,TRBJ1-5,SAPIAGAEGNQPQH
TRBV27,TRBJ2-1,ASSAFGVTYNEQF
TRBV6-6,TRBJ2-5,ASSAGGSQETQY
TRBV9,TRBJ1-1,ASSVEAGVNTEAF
TRBV7-3,TRBJ2-2,ASRLTGDTGELF
TRBV5-6,TRBJ2-1,ASSGGGEQF
TRBV7-3,TRBJ1-5,ASSLTGDGQPQH
TRBV11-3,TRBJ2-5,ASSLSTPETQY
TRBV19,TRBJ1-6,ASRTSQNGYNSPLH
TRBV5-8,TRBJ2-3,ASSFVVAGGRTQY
TRBV7-6,TRBJ1-1,ASSLETSNTEAF
TRBV20-1,TRBJ2-1,SAFQASGDPRQF
TRBV6-2/TRBV6-3,TRBJ1-5,ASSYLPDRAGLRQPQH
TRBV6-6,TRBJ1-2,ASSAGRNYGYT
TRBV7-8,TRBJ2-3,ASSSGGGDTQY
TRBV28,TRBJ1-2,ASSRQGLNYT
TRBV12-3/TRBV12-4,TRBJ2-5,ASSPESWTQY
TRBV28,TRBJ2-1,ASSYQGNNEQF
TRBV3-1,TRBJ1-1,ASSQDIAVGTEAF
TRBV27,TRBJ2-5,ASSTSGTQETQY
TRBV6-2/TRBV6-3,TRBJ1-5,ASSLNPGYKSQPQH